This passage covers 28 T cell receptor beta chains from one sample sequenced in a study of T cell responses to AZD1222 COVID-19 vaccine. The repertoire was sequenced with immunoSEQ multiplex PCR; TCRdb's copy has only in-frame clones and lacks some. The top ten clones hold more than 5.5% of a sample with about 150,000 clones, approximately 87% of them seen once. Material: peripheral blood, obtained on day 0 of MenACWY control vaccination. The receptor set was obtained from an adult in good health.

The rearrangement links TRBV27 to TRBJ1-2; 8 bases agree with TRBD1. This CDR3 has 14 residues. CDR1 is MNHEY, CDR2 SMNVEV, per germline (reference sequence). Trimming cost V 5 bases and J 6 bases; bases outside gene matches: 8. The CDR3: CASSVTTGAHGYTF. CDR3 in DNA: TGTGCCAGCAGTGTAACGACAGGGGCCCATGGCTACACCTTC.

This chain uses TRBV6-5 with TRBJ1-5; the match to TRBD1 covers 9 bases. Per germline, CDR1 MNHEY and CDR2 SVGAGI. The V and J ends lost 6 bases and 3 bases, in that order; junction bases with no gene match: 6. This CDR3 has 15 residues. The CDR3 loop is CASSKQGALNQPQHF. The CDR3 nucleotides read TGTGCCAGCAGCAAACAGGGGGCCCTCAATCAGCCCCAGCATTTT.

This clone was seen more than once but under ten times. This chain joins TRBV27 and TRBJ1-3; D perhaps matches TRBD1 (5 bases). The CDR3 length is 14 residues. Germline V gives CDR1 MNHEY, CDR2 SMNVEV (reference sequence). Trimming left V 1 base short and J 8 bases short, with 12 bases between. For the CDR3, the DNA is TGTGCCAGCAGTTTATGGGACCCAATGGACACCATATATTTT. This sequence encodes CASSLWDPMDTIYF.

CDR3 residues: CASGKTSYGYTF. CDR3 DNA sequence: TGTGCCAGCGGGAAGACAAGCTATGGCTACACCTTC. The chain employs TRBV2 and TRBJ1-2; D is ambiguous. Germline lookup yields CDR1 SNHLY and CDR2 FYNNEI. V was pared by 8 bases and J by 4 bases, with 11 bases between. The CDR3 has 12 residues.

The J gene is TRBJ2-2, the V gene TRBV28; a possible D gene is TRBD2 (6 bases). V was shortened by 3 bases and J by 1 base, with 12 bases between the two germline ends. CDR3 length: 16 residues. Germline values: CDR1 MDHEN, CDR2 SYDVKM. CDR3 bases: TGTGCCAGCAGTTTCCCGGGACTTAAGAACACCGGGGAGCTGTTTTTT. It codes for CASSFPGLKNTGELFF.

This sequence joins TRBV5-8 and TRBJ2-1, with D possibly matching TRBD2 (6 bases). The V end lost 0 bases, the J end lost 6 bases, and 13 bases lay between the germline ends. Germline V CDR1 and CDR2: SGHTS, YDEGEE. The CDR3 is made up of 15 amino acids. CDR3 protein: CASSLDGDWGNEQFF. CDR3 in DNA: TGTGCCAGCAGCTTGGACGGGGACTGGGGCAATGAGCAGTTCTTC.

This chain connects TRBV5-8 to TRBJ2-5, with TRBD1 matching over 10 bases. V trimming: 3 bases; J trimming: 4 bases; junction bases outside the gene matches: 6. CDR1 is SGHTS, CDR2 YDEGEE, per germline. The CDR3 covers 15 residues. The CDR3 bases are TGTGCCAGCAGCTCCGGGACAGGGGTTAGAGAGACCCAGTACTTC. This codes for CASSSGTGVRETQYF.

V and J are TRBV7-2 and TRBJ1-2; D ambiguous. This CDR3 region has 14 residues. V was pared by 4 bases and J by 4 bases, with 13 bases between. CDR1 SGHTA and CDR2 FQGNSA come from the germline V gene. CDR3 DNA: TGTGCCAGCAGCTCCCGCTTCGGGAGCTATGGCTACACCTTC. Protein product: CASSSRFGSYGYTF.

This chain links TRBV5-1 with TRBJ2-5; possibly TRBD1 or TRBD2 for D (6 bases each). The length of the CDR3 is 14 residues. Germline values: CDR1 SGHRS, CDR2 YFSETQ. V dropped 3 bases and J dropped 2 bases, with 11 bases sitting between them. DNA for the CDR3: TGCGCCAGCAGCTGGAGGGGGGAGCAAGAGACCCAGTACTTC. Its translation is CASSWRGEQETQYF. The full variable domain, with the rest looked up from reference TRBV5-1 and TRBJ2-5, is KAGVTQTPRYLIKTRGQQVTLSCSPISGHRSVSWYQQTPGQGLQFLFEYFSETQRNKGNFPGRFSGRQFSNSRSEMNVSTLELGDSALYLCASSWRGEQETQYFGPGTRLLVL.

The rearrangement joins TRBV6-2 or TRBV6-3 to TRBJ2-1, with TRBD2 matching over 16 bases. The CDR3 has 20 residues. CDR1 MNHEY and CDR2 SVGEGT come from the germline V gene. Trimming removed 3 bases from V and 2 bases from J; junction bases left unmatched: 10. This CDR3 reads CASSYITPGLAGGPYNEQFF. The CDR3 nucleotides are TGTGCCAGCAGTTATATCACCCCGGGACTAGCGGGAGGGCCCTACAATGAGCAGTTCTTC.

The chain recombines TRBV5-1 with TRBJ2-6; TRBD2 is a possible D gene (7 bases). Trimming took off 1 base at V and 2 bases at J, with 10 bases between the two ends. The CDR3 extends over 16 amino acids. Germline lookup yields CDR1 SGHRS and CDR2 YFSETQ. CDR3 sequence reads: CASSLRGGAGANVLTF. CDR3 sequence (DNA): TGCGCCAGCAGCTTGAGGGGGGGCGCTGGGGCCAACGTCCTGACTTTC.

There are a few counts of this clone. The chain carries TRBV3-1 (or the pseudogene TRBV3-2) and TRBJ2-1, with 9 bases identical to TRBD2. V gave up 4 bases and J gave up 8 bases; unmatched junction bases: 9. CDR1 and CDR2 (germline): LGHDT, YNNKEL (reference sequence). There are 15 residues in the CDR3. The CDR3 region is CASSPRGSGRHEQFF. CDR3 DNA: TGTGCCAGCAGCCCCCGGGGTAGCGGGAGACATGAGCAGTTCTTC.

The rearrangement links TRBV9 to TRBJ1-1; weak D call: TRBD1 (6 bases). Between the trimmed V and J ends, which lost 3 bases and 6 bases, there was a span of 12 bases. This CDR3 is built from 13 residues. Germline loops: CDR1 SGDLS, CDR2 YYNGEE. The CDR3 DNA reads TGTGCCAGCAGCGCAGAGGGGACATCTGAAGCTTTCTTT. Protein product: CASSAEGTSEAFF. Looking up the rest from reference TRBV9 and TRBJ1-1 gives the full variable domain: DSGVTQTPKHLITATGQRVTLRCSPRSGDLSVYWYQQSLDQGLQFLIQYYNGEERAKGNILERFSAQQFPDLHSELNLSSLELGDSALYFCASSAEGTSEAFFGQGTRLTVV.

The chain is built from TRBV4-1 and TRBJ1-2; TRBD1 agrees at 7 bases. The CDR3 has 13 residues. Germline lookup yields CDR1 MGHRA and CDR2 YSYEKL. The J segment lost 6 bases and the V segment lost 4 bases, leaving 5 bases of the junction unmatched. The CDR3 is CASSRDRENGYTF. CDR3 nucleotide sequence: TGCGCCAGCAGCCGTGACAGGGAGAATGGCTACACCTTC.

The CDR3: CASSQDLISTGYGYTF. The CDR3 DNA reads TGTGCCAGCAGCCAAGATCTAATTTCGACAGGCTATGGCTACACCTTC. The gene calls are TRBV14 and TRBJ1-2; TRBD1 is a possible D gene (6 bases). This CDR3 has 16 amino acids. Trimming cost V 0 bases and J 4 bases, with 15 bases left between them. CDR1 and CDR2 from the germline V gene are SGHDN and FVKESK.

In this sample, this clone turned up once. The rearrangement links TRBV19 to TRBJ2-1; D is unclear. Between the trimmed V and J ends, which lost 7 bases and 7 bases, there was a span of 20 bases. The CDR3 length is 15 residues. Germline lookup yields CDR1 LNHDA and CDR2 SQIVND (reference sequence). The CDR3 loop reads CASTPGSARSNEQFF. The CDR3 nucleotides read TGTGCCAGTACGCCCGGGTCAGCGAGGAGTAATGAGCAGTTCTTC.

The J gene is TRBJ2-7, the V gene TRBV7-6, with D possibly TRBD1 on 6 matching bases. CDR1 SGHVS and CDR2 FNYEAQ come from the germline V gene. This CDR3 has 13 amino acids. V lost 0 bases to trimming and J lost 4 bases, with 7 bases between them. As DNA, the CDR3 is TGTGCCAGCAGCTTAGCTGGACAGTACGAGCAGTACTTC. Its protein product is CASSLAGQYEQYF. Variable domain in full (rest from reference TRBV7-6 and TRBJ2-7): GAGVSQSPRYKVTKRGQDVALRCDPISGHVSLYWYRQALGQGPEFLTYFNYEAQQDKSGLPNDRFSAERPEGSISTLTIQRTEQRDSAMYRCASSLAGQYEQYFGPGTRLTVT.

The chain links TRBV3-1 (or the pseudogene TRBV3-2) to TRBJ2-3; D is unresolved. Between the trimmed V and J ends, which lost 4 bases and 9 bases, there was a span of 14 bases. Germline V lookup: CDR1 LGHDT, CDR2 YNNKEL (reference sequence). The CDR3 spans 13 residues. The CDR3 DNA follows: TGTGCCAGCAGCCCCGGGCCCTCGCCCACGCAGTATTTT. It translates to CASSPGPSPTQYF.

The chain uses TRBV29-1 and TRBJ2-4; possibly TRBD1 for D (6 bases). V lost 1 base and J 0 bases, leaving 10 bases between the germline ends. Germline values: CDR1 SQVTM, CDR2 ANQGSEA. The CDR3 is 15 residues long. Here the CDR3 reads CSVEGGTLAKNIQYF. The CDR3 DNA follows: TGCAGCGTTGAAGGTGGGACATTAGCCAAAAACATTCAGTACTTC.

This clone was picked up a small number of times. CDR3 sequence reads: CASSLAGDEQYF. The CDR3 nucleotides read TGTGCCAGCAGCTTAGCAGGGGACGAGCAGTACTTC. The chain recombines TRBV7-9 with TRBJ2-7, with TRBD1 as a possible D gene (5 bases). Deletions cut 0 bases from V and 5 bases from J, with 5 bases between. In germline, CDR1 is SEHNR, CDR2 FQNEAQ (reference sequence). The CDR3 is 12 residues long.

The chain combines TRBV5-1 with TRBJ1-2; 7 nucleotides agree with TRBD1. Germline values: CDR1 SGHRS, CDR2 YFSETQ. Trimming cost V 4 bases and J 5 bases; bases outside gene matches: 8. The CDR3 sequence is 14 residues long. The CDR3 region has the DNA TGCGCCAGCAGCGGCCGGGACAGCGAATATGGCTACACCTTC. This sequence encodes CASSGRDSEYGYTF.

This sequence joins TRBV19 and TRBJ1-5; TRBD1 aligns across 7 bases. This CDR3 region has 15 residues. The J segment lost 1 base and the V segment lost 7 bases, leaving 7 bases of the junction unmatched. Germline-derived CDR1 and CDR2 are LNHDA and SQIVND (reference sequence). CDR3 protein: CASTDRALSNQPQHF. CDR3 coding DNA: TGTGCCAGTACCGACAGGGCTTTAAGCAATCAGCCCCAGCATTTT.

The CDR3 spells CASSKCKYRDRDEQYF. CDR3 nucleotide sequence: TGTGCCAGCAGCAAATGTAAGTATCGGGATAGGGACGAGCAGTACTTC. The chain combines TRBV21-1 with TRBJ2-7; no DNA check was done on the table's D call, TRBD2. TRBV21-1 counts as a pseudogene. The CDR3 is 16 amino acids.

This chain connects TRBV6-5 to TRBJ2-2; D is perhaps TRBD2 (6 bases). CDR1 is MNHEY and CDR2 is SVGAGI in the germline V gene. V was cut by 0 bases and J by 1 base, with 9 bases left in between. CDR3 length: 16 residues. Here the CDR3 DNA reads TGTGCCAGCAGTTACTCCGGGACTTTGAACACCGGGGAGCTGTTTTTT. Its protein is CASSYSGTLNTGELFF.

The chain links TRBV19 to TRBJ2-3, with D tentatively TRBD2 (6 bases). V was pared by 3 bases and J by 2 bases, with 15 bases between. CDR3 length equals 16 residues. Germline V lookup: CDR1 LNHDA, CDR2 SQIVND (reference sequence). DNA for the CDR3: TGTGCCAGTAGTATCGGGACTCGAGCCCTCACAGATACGCAGTATTTT. This translates into CASSIGTRALTDTQYF.

This clone was counted once. The V and J genes are TRBV11-2 and TRBJ2-5; 10 nucleotides agree with TRBD1. J was trimmed by 4 bases and V by 1 base; bases with no gene match: 6. The V gene's germline CDR1 is SGHAT and CDR2 FQNNGV. This CDR3 has 16 amino acids. CDR3 coding DNA: TGTGCCAGCAGCTTAGGGGACAGGGGAGCGGGAGAGACCCAGTACTTC. It translates to CASSLGDRGAGETQYF. The full variable domain, in which reference TRBV11-2 and TRBJ2-5 provide the parts outside the CDR3, is EAGVAQSPRYKIIEKRQSVAFWCNPISGHATLYWYQQILGQGPKLLIQFQNNGVVDDSQLPKDRFSAERLKGVDSTLKIQPAKLEDSAVYLCASSLGDRGAGETQYFGPGTRLLVL.

This clone was recorded only once. The chain carries TRBV29-1 and TRBJ2-2, with 10 bases that match TRBD1. Germline trimming cut 6 bases from V and 2 bases from J; bases unmatched to any gene: 3. Germline assignment: CDR1 SQVTM and CDR2 ANQGSEA. The CDR3 sequence is 14 residues long. CDR3 amino acids: CSVRTGGNTGELFF. CDR3 bases: TGCAGCGTCAGGACAGGGGGAAACACCGGGGAGCTGTTTTTT.

This clone was counted only a few times. The genes are TRBV3-1 (or the pseudogene TRBV3-2) and TRBJ2-3; weak D call: TRBD2 (6 bases). Between the trimmed V and J ends, which lost 1 base and 3 bases, there was a span of 14 bases. CDR1 and CDR2 (germline): LGHDT, YNNKEL (reference sequence). CDR3 length equals 16 residues. The CDR3 spells CASSQVGGSLTDTQYF. The DNA of the CDR3 is TGTGCCAGCAGCCAAGTCGGAGGGAGCTTGACAGATACGCAGTATTTT.